This T cell receptor beta chain originates from a study of PD-L1 blockade in urothelial cancer. Time point indicated: pretreatment peripheral blood. Spike-ins of synthetic TCR analog templates went into each PCR. The repertoire was sequenced with immunoSEQ multiplex PCR; TCRdb's copy has only in-frame clones and lacks some. Of some 63,000 clones listed, 80% to 90% are singletons. Study observations and caveats: Durable-benefit cases showed more tumor-associated blood clone expansion at 3 weeks.

This CDR3 has 15 amino acids. Germline loops: CDR1 SNHLY, CDR2 FYNNEI. The V segment lost 5 bases and the J segment 0 bases; nucleotides outside the gene matches: 1. On this clone: What it binds is unknown.

The chain uses TRBV2 and TRBJ1-6, with 7 bases that match TRBD1. This sequence was found in a man in his 70s with urothelial cancer. The sequences come from PBMCs, collected around atezolizumab (anti-PD-L1) treatment. CDR3 in DNA: TGTGCCAGCAGTAGGGACAGCTCCTATAATTCACCCCTCCACTTT. It translates to CASSRDSSYNSPLHF.